The text below deals with one T cell receptor beta chain. What it binds is unknown. The entry originates in a study of PD-1 blockade in classical Hodgkin lymphoma. Looking at the study overall: Patients received nivolumab 3 mg/kg intravenously every 2 weeks.

Each patient's relapse followed autologous stem cell transplantation, and brentuximab vedotin exposure varied. Findings of the study overall: The baseline diversity of complete responders showed similarity to that of newly diagnosed patients. A significant rise in TCR diversity by C4D1 was seen for CD4+ but not CD8+ cells.

Some clones are missing from TCRdb's copy, which holds only in-frame ones; the method was immunoSEQ multiplex PCR. The sample yields under 75,000 clones, around 90% seen once. V lost 5 bases to trimming and J lost 3 bases; unmatched junction nucleotides: 9. This CDR3 has 16 residues. Germline assignment: CDR1 WSHSY and CDR2 SAAADI. Sample: peripheral blood mononuclear cells (PBMCs), taken before the second cycle of nivolumab. This clonotype was obtained from a human donor with classical Hodgkin lymphoma. V gene TRBV10-2 combines with J gene TRBJ1-5; 8 bases line up with TRBD1. The CDR3 loop is CASSTGTGFNNQPQHF. The CDR3 nucleotides read TGCGCCAGCAGTACCGGGACAGGTTTCAACAATCAGCCCCAGCATTTT.